This entry lists 18 T cell receptor beta chains sequenced from one sample in a study of blood T cells in healthy people across ages. It was with a sample-barcoded 5' primer and a J-beta primer mix that a second PCR of roughly 7 to 12 cycles was run. Via MiXCR, TCRdb re-called the 5' RACE reads, giving one row per CDR3 protein. The sample consists of around 750,000 distinct CDR3 sequences, roughly 53% of them appearing once. Source material: blood. Receptors originate from an older man in good health.

This clonotype appeared a single time. The chain employs TRBV27 and TRBJ1-2; D not certain. The ends were cut back, 2 bases at V and 7 bases at J, with 11 bases in the middle. CDR1 is MNHEY, CDR2 SMNVEV, per germline (reference sequence). The CDR3 is 13 residues long. The CDR3 DNA sequence: TGTGCCAGCAGTTTAGGGCTGGGAACTGGCTACACCTTC. Translating gives CASSLGLGTGYTF.

This clonotype was detected only a few times. The genes are TRBV10-3 and TRBJ2-1; 9 nucleotides line up with TRBD2. The CDR3 spans 15 residues. The germline V gene encodes CDR1 ENHRY and CDR2 SYGVKD. Losses at the gene ends were 10 bases for V and 1 base for J; bases not matched to a gene: 8. Written as DNA, the CDR3 is TGTGCCACCGCCGCGCGGGAGGGTTCCTACAATGAGCAGTTCTTC. Translating it yields CATAAREGSYNEQFF.

This clonotype has just one count. The chain has TRBV12-3 or TRBV12-4 and TRBJ1-1; D gene ambiguous. The V and J ends lost 7 bases and 2 bases respectively, with 11 bases between them. This CDR3 spans 13 amino acids. The CDR3 DNA reads TGTGCCAGCACCACCTCCCACAACACTGAAGCTTTCTTT. Its translation: CASTTSHNTEAFF.

The chain has TRBV7-7 and TRBJ2-5; 7 positions match TRBD2. V shed 3 bases, J shed 2 bases, and the junction held 6 bases outside the gene matches. CDR3 size: 15 residues. Germline V lookup: CDR1 SSHAT, CDR2 FNYEAQ (reference sequence). The CDR3: CASSFLAGPQETQYF. For the CDR3, the DNA is TGTGCCAGCAGCTTCTTAGCGGGTCCGCAAGAGACCCAGTACTTC.

The table lists this clonotype with a count of one. The chain uses TRBV5-1 and TRBJ2-7; D is uncertain. The germline gives CDR1 SGHRS, CDR2 YFSETQ. Trimming left V 4 bases short and J 3 bases short, with 11 bases between. The CDR3 has 13 residues. CDR3 amino acids: CASSRADYYEQYF. CDR3 sequence (DNA): TGCGCCAGCAGCCGCGCTGATTACTACGAGCAGTACTTC.

This clonotype appeared a few times. The chain recombines TRBV7-2 with TRBJ1-5; D is uncertain. V dropped 6 bases and J dropped 3 bases, with 12 bases sitting between them. Germline loops: CDR1 SGHTA, CDR2 FQGNSA. The CDR3 spans 14 residues. As DNA, the CDR3 is TGTGCCAGCAGTTCGGGCGGGTCCAATCAGCCCCAGCATTTT. Translated: CASSSGGSNQPQHF.

This sequence joins TRBV27 and TRBJ2-1; 7 bases are a match to TRBD2. This CDR3 comprises 14 residues. J lost 3 bases, V lost 4 bases, and 3 bases had no gene match. The germline gives CDR1 MNHEY, CDR2 SMNVEV (reference sequence). Here the CDR3 reads CASSSSGLYNEQFF. The CDR3 nucleotides are TGTGCCAGCAGTTCTAGCGGCCTCTACAATGAGCAGTTCTTC.

The chain couples TRBV3-1 to TRBJ1-1, with 9 bases identical to TRBD1. The length of the CDR3 is 18 residues. Trimming at V came to 0 bases and at J to 5 bases, leaving 13 bases not matched to a gene. Germline CDR1 LGHDT, CDR2 YNNKEL (reference sequence). CDR3 region: CASSQDRSPGQGGTEAFF. The CDR3 DNA follows: TGTGCCAGCAGCCAAGATCGTTCCCCGGGACAGGGAGGGACTGAAGCTTTCTTT.

The genes are TRBV6-1 and TRBJ1-5, with a weak D call TRBD1 (6 bases). Germline V gene data show CDR1 as MNHNS and CDR2 as SASEGT. The CDR3 loop spans 15 amino acids. V shed 6 bases and J shed 2 bases, with 14 bases lying between them. The CDR3, as DNA: TGTGCCAGCAGATACACAGGGTTGGGCAATCAGCCCCAGCATTTT. This codes for CASRYTGLGNQPQHF.

This chain links TRBV5-1 with TRBJ2-7; TRBD1 agrees at 11 bases. The germline V gene encodes CDR1 SGHRS and CDR2 YFSETQ. J lost 4 bases, V lost 4 bases, and 10 bases had no gene match. CDR3 length equals 16 residues. CDR3 residues: CASSLSGGTGGYEQYF. The DNA of the CDR3 is TGCGCCAGCAGCCTTAGTGGCGGGACAGGGGGATACGAGCAGTACTTC.

This clonotype was counted between two and nine times. The chain employs TRBV6-2 or TRBV6-3 and TRBJ1-1; no clear D. The CDR3 extends over 18 amino acids. V lost 0 bases to trimming and J lost 4 bases, with 21 bases between them. Germline V gene sequence: CDR1 MNHEY, CDR2 SVGEGT. This chain's CDR3 is CASSYSEDRPVRGTEAFF. The CDR3 DNA reads TGTGCCAGCAGTTACTCCGAGGACCGCCCAGTGCGGGGCACTGAAGCTTTCTTT.

The rearrangement joins TRBV7-2 to TRBJ2-7; 7 nucleotides match TRBD2. From germline, CDR1 is SGHTA and CDR2 FQGNSA. The CDR3 is 14 residues long. J gave up 4 bases and V 5 bases, and 8 bases lay outside the gene matches. The CDR3 DNA reads as TGTGCCAGCAGCGTGGGCGGGAGAATGTACGAGCAGTACTTC. Its translation: CASSVGGRMYEQYF.

The chain links TRBV20-1 to TRBJ1-6, with D unclear. Germline V gene sequence: CDR1 DFQATT, CDR2 SNEGSKA (reference sequence). CDR3 length equals 14 residues. The germline V and J ends were trimmed by 1 base and 3 bases, with 7 bases remaining between them. The CDR3 DNA reads TGCAGTGCTAGAGTAGGCAGCTATAATTCACCCCTCCACTTT. This translates into CSARVGSYNSPLHF.

This clonotype occurred once. The V call is TRBV21-1, the J call TRBJ2-4; the D call in the table, TRBD2, was not verified against the DNA. TRBV21-1 is listed as a pseudogene. The CDR3 sequence is 19 residues long. Written as DNA, the CDR3 is TGTGTCAGCAGCGGTTTTATTAGCGGGGAGATTGGGGCCAAAAACATTCAGTACTTC. It yields the protein CVSSGFISGEIGAKNIQYF.

The V gene is TRBV5-1, the J gene TRBJ2-4; D possibly corresponds to TRBD1 (6 bases). The J call could be wrong; TRBJ2-7 is a better fit for the DNA end. The CDR3 runs to 15 residues. The V gene's germline CDR1 is SGHRS and CDR2 YFSETQ. CDR3 region: CASSFSGQSTYEQYF. The CDR3 region has the DNA TGCGCCAGCAGCTTTTCGGGACAAAGCACCTACGAGCAGTACTTC.

The chain recombines TRBV6-5 with TRBJ1-2; 9 positions match TRBD1. This CDR3 contains 15 residues. The ends lost 4 bases at V and 3 bases at J; junction bases unmatched: 6. Germline CDR1 and CDR2: MNHEY and SVGAGI. In nucleotides, the CDR3 is TGTGCCAGCAGTTCAGACAGGGGGTGGGACTATGGCTACACCTTC. This translates into CASSSDRGWDYGYTF.

The chain is built from TRBV4-2 and TRBJ1-6, with 10 bases identical to TRBD1. With V trimmed by 0 bases and J by 7 bases, 9 bases remained unmatched. Germline V CDR1 and CDR2: LGHNA, YNFKEQ. This CDR3 contains 18 residues. The CDR3 reads CASSQEIGTGAMNSPLHF. The CDR3 DNA follows: TGTGCCAGCAGCCAAGAAATAGGGACAGGGGCAATGAATTCACCCCTCCACTTT.

The CDR3 bases are TGCAGCGTTGGGCCTAGCGGGAGGAATGAGCAGTACTTC. The encoded protein is CSVGPSGRNEQYF. The chain is built from TRBV29-1 and TRBJ2-7; 11 bases fit TRBD2. V gave up 4 bases and J gave up 7 bases; unmatched junction bases: 6. CDR1 and CDR2 (germline): SQVTM, ANQGSEA. The CDR3 runs to 13 residues.